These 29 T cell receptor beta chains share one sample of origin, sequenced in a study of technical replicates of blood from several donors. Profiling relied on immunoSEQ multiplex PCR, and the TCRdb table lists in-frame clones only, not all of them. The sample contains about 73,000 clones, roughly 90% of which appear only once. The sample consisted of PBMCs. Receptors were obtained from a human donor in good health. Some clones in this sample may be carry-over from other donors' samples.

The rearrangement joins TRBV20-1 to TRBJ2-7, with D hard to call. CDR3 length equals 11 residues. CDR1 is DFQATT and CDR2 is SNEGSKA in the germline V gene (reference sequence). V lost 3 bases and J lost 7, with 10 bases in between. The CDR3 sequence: CSASRNLEQYF. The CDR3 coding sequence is TGCAGTGCTAGTCGCAACCTAGAGCAGTACTTC.

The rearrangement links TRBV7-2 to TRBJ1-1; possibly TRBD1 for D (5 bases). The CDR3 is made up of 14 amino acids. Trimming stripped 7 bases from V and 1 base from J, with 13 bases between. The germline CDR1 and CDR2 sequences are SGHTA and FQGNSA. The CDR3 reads CASTWGWGNTEAFF. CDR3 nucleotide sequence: TGTGCCAGCACCTGGGGCTGGGGGAACACTGAAGCTTTCTTT.

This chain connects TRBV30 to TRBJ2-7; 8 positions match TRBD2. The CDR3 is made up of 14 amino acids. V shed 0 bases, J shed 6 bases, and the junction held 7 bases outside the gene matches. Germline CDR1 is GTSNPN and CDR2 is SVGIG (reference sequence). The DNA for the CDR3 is TGTGCCTGGAGTGTACTAGGACTAGCAGGCGAGCAGTACTTC. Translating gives CAWSVLGLAGEQYF. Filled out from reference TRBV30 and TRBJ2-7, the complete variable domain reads SQTIHQWPATLVQPVGSPLSLECTVEGTSNPNLYWYRQAAGRGLQLLFYSVGIGQISSEVPQNLSASRPQDRQFILSSKKLLLSDSGFYLCAWSVLGLAGEQYFGPGTRLTVT.

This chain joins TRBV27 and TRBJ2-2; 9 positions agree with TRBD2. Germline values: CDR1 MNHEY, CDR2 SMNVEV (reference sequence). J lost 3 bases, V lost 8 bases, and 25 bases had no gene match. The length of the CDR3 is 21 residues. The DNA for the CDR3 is TGTGCCAGCGGACAGTACATAGGGCGGTGGATGCGGGAGGGGGACACCGGGGAGCTGTTTTTT. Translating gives CASGQYIGRWMREGDTGELFF.

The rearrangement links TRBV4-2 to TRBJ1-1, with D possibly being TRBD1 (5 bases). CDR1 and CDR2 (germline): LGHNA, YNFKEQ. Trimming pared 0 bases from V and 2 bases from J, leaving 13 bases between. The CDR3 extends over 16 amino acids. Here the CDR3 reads CASSQDSGGVNTEAFF. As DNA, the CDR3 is TGTGCCAGCAGCCAAGATTCCGGGGGGGTCAACACTGAAGCTTTCTTT.

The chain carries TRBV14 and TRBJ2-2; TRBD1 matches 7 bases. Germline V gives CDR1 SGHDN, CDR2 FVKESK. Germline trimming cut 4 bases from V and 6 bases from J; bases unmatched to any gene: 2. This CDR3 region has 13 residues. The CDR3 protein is CASSRQGSGELFF. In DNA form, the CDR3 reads TGTGCCAGCAGCCGACAGGGTTCCGGGGAGCTGTTTTTT.

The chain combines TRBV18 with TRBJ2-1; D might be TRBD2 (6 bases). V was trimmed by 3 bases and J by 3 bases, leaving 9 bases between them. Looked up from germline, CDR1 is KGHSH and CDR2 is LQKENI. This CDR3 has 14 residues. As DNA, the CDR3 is TGTGCCAGCTCACCCGGGGGAAACTACAATGAGCAGTTCTTC. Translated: CASSPGGNYNEQFF. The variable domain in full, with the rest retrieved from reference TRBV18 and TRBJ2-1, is NAGVMQNPRHLVRRRGQEARLRCSPMKGHSHVYWYRQLPEEGLKFMVYLQKENIIDESGMPKERFSAEFPKEGPSILRIQQVVRGDSAAYFCASSPGGNYNEQFFGPGTRLTVL.

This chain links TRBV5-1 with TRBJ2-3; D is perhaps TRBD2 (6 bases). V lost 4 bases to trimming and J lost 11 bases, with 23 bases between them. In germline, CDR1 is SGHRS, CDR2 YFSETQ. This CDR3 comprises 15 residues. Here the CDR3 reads CASSPGGTAGGGQYF. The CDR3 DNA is TGCGCCAGCAGCCCCGGCGGGACTGCGGGTGGGGGGCAGTATTTT.

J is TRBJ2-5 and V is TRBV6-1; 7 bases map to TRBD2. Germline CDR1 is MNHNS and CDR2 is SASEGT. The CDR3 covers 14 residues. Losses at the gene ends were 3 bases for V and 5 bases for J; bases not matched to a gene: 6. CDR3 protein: CASSDVRGGETQYF. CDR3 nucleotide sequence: TGTGCCAGCAGTGATGTTCGGGGAGGGGAGACCCAGTACTTC.

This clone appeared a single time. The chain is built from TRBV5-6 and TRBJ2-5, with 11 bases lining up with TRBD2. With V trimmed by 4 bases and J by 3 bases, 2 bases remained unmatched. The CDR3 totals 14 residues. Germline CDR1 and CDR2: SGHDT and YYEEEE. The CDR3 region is CASSELAGEETQYF. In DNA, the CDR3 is TGTGCCAGCAGCGAACTAGCGGGGGAAGAGACCCAGTACTTC. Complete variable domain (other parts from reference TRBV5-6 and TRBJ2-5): DAGVTQSPTHLIKTRGQQVTLRCSPKSGHDTVSWYQQALGQGPQFIFQYYEEEERQRGNFPDRFSGHQFPNYSSELNVNALLLGDSALYLCASSELAGEETQYFGPGTRLLVL.

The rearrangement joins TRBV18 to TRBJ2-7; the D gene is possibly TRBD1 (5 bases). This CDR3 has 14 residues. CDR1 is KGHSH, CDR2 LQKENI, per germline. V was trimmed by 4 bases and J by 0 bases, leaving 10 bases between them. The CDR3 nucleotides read TGTGCCAGCTCACTACAGGAGAGCTCCTACGAGCAGTACTTC. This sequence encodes CASSLQESSYEQYF.

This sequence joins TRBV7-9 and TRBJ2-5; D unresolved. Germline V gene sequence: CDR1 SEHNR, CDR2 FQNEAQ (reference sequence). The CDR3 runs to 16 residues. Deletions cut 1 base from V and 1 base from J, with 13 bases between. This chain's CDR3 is CASSLGLLPPQETQYF. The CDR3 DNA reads TGTGCCAGCAGCTTAGGTCTCCTACCCCCCCAAGAGACCCAGTACTTC. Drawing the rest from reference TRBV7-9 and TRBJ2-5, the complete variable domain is DTGVSQNPRHKITKRGQNVTFRCDPISEHNRLYWYRQTLGQGPEFLTYFQNEAQLEKSRLLSDRFSAERPKGSFSTLEIQRTEQGDSAMYLCASSLGLLPPQETQYFGPGTRLLVL.

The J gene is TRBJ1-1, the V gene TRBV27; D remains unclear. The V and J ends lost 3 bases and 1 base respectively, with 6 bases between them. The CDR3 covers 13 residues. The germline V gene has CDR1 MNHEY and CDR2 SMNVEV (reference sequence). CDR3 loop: CASSFNKNTEAFF. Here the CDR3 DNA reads TGTGCCAGCAGTTTTAACAAGAACACTGAAGCTTTCTTT.

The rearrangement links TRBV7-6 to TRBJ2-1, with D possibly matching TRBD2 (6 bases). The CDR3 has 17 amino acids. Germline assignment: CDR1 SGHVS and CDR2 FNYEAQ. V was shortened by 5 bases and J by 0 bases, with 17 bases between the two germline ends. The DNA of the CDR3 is TGTGCCAGCAGCCCGACGATAGCGGCAAACTCCTACAATGAGCAGTTCTTC. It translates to CASSPTIAANSYNEQFF.

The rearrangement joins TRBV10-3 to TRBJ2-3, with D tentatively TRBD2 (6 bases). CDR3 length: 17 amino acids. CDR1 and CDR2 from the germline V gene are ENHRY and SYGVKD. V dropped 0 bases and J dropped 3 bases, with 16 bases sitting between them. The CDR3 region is CAISESSGVHRTDTQYF. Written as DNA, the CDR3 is TGTGCCATCAGTGAGTCCTCGGGAGTGCATCGGACAGATACGCAGTATTTT.

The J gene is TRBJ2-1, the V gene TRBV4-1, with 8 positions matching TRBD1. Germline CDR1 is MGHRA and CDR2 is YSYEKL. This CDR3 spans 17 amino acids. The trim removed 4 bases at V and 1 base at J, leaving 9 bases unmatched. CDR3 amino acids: CASSLRSGGISYNEQFF. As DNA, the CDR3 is TGCGCCAGCAGCCTCCGTTCAGGGGGCATTTCCTACAATGAGCAGTTCTTC.

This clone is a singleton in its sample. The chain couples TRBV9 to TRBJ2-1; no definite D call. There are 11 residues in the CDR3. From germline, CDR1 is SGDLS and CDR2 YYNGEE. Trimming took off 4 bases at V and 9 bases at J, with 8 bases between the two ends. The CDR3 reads CASSTTGEQFF. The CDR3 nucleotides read TGTGCCAGCAGCACCACGGGTGAGCAGTTCTTC.

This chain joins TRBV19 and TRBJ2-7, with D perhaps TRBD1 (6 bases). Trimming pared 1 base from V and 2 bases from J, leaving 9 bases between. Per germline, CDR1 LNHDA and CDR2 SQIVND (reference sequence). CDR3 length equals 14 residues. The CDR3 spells CASSIGQGTYEQYF. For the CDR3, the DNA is TGTGCCAGTAGTATAGGTCAGGGGACCTACGAGCAGTACTTC.

The CDR3 spells CASSRDRGAYGYTF. The CDR3 coding sequence is TGTGCCAGCAGCCGAGACAGGGGCGCCTATGGCTACACCTTC. The chain links TRBV5-8 to TRBJ1-2, with 8 bases lining up with TRBD1. The CDR3 extends over 14 amino acids. CDR1 and CDR2 from the germline V gene are SGHTS and YDEGEE. The ends lost 4 bases at V and 4 bases at J; junction bases unmatched: 6.

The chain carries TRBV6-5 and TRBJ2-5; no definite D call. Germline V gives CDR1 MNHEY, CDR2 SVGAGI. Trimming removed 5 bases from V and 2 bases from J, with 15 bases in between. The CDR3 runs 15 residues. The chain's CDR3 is CASSTGFEEQETQYF. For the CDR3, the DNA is TGTGCCAGCAGTACCGGCTTTGAGGAACAAGAGACCCAGTACTTC.

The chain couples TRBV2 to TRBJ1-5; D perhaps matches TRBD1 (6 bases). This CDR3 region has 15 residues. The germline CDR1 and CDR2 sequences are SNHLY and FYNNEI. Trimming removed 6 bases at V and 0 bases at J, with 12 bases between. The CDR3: CASSDRQVSNQPQHF. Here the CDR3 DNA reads TGTGCCAGCAGCGACCGACAGGTTAGCAATCAGCCCCAGCATTTT.

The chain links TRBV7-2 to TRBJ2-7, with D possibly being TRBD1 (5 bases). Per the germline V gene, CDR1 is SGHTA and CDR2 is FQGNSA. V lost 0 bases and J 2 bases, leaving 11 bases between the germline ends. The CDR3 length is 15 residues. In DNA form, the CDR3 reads TGTGCCAGCAGCTTAGCGGAAGCAGGGACCTACGAGCAGTACTTC. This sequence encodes CASSLAEAGTYEQYF.

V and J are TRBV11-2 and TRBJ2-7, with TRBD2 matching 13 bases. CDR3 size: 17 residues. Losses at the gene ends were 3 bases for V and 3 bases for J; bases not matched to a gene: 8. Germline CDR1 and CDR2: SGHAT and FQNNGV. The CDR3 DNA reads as TGTGCCAGCAGCTTCGGGACTAGCGGGACCTATTTCTACGAGCAGTACTTC. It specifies CASSFGTSGTYFYEQYF.

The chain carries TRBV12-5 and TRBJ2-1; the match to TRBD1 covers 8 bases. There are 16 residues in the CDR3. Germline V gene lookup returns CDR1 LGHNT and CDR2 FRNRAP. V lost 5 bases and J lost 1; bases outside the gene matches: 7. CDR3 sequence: CASGTGGTVSYNEQFF. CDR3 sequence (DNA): TGTGCTAGTGGTACAGGGGGGACAGTTTCCTACAATGAGCAGTTCTTC.

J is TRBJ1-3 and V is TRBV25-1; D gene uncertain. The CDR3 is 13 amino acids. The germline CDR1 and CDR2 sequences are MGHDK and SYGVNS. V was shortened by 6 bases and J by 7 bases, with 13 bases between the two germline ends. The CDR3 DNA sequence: TGTGCCAGCAGAAGACCGGGTGTGAACACCATATATTTT. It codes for CASRRPGVNTIYF.

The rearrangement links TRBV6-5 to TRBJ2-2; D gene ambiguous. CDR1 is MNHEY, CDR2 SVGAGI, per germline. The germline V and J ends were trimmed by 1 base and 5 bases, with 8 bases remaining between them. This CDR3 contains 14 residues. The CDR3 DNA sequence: TGTGCCAGCAGTTACTTCTACGGGACCGGGGAGCTGTTTTTT. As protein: CASSYFYGTGELFF.

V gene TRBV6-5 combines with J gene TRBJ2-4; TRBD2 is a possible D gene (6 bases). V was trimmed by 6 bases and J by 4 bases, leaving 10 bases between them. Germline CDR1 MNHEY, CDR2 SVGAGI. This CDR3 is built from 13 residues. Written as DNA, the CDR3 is TGTGCCAGCAGGAGGGACTCTAAAAACATTCAGTACTTC. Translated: CASRRDSKNIQYF.

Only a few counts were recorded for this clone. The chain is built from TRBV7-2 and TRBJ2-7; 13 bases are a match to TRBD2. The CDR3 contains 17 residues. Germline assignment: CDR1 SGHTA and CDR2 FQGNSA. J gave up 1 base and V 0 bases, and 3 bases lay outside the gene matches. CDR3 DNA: TGTGCCAGCAGCTTAGCGCGACTAGCGGGGGGATCCTACGAGCAGTACTTC. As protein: CASSLARLAGGSYEQYF.

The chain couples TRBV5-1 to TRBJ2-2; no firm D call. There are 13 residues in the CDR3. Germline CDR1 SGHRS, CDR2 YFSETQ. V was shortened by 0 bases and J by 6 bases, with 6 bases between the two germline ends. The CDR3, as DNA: TGCGCCAGCAGCTTGGCGGGTCCCGGGGAGCTGTTTTTT. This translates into CASSLAGPGELFF.